This T cell receptor (beta chain) was found in a study of T-cell memory formation after mild COVID-19. Study outcomes and limitations: There was a balanced CD4/CD8 profile in clones contracting day 15 to 85, and later expanders leaned CD4+. Some clones that responded were present in memory (sampled pre-infection), which suggests cross-reactive memory joined.

The table lists this clonotype with a few counts. Its matching antigen is unknown. At one end, the junction sequence differs from germline, possibly due to a read error. The CDR3 runs 14 residues. Germline V gene lookup returns CDR1 MNHEY and CDR2 SVGAGI. cDNA libraries for TCR alpha and TCR beta, carrying sample barcodes and UMIs, came from 5'RACE with constant-segment primers. TCRdb reprocessed the 5' RACE reads via MiXCR and lists one record per CDR3 protein. The table includes around 510,000 distinct CDR3 sequences, about a fifth detected once. The genes are TRBV6-5 and TRBJ2-5; 10 bases align to TRBD1. The TCR sequence derives from an adult woman who had mild COVID-19 (a few samples of this study predate the infection). Cell type and time point are not known. The sample was PBMCs or a T cell subset sorted from them (not recorded which). CDR3 nucleotide sequence: TGTGCCAGCAAACCGGGACAGGGGCGAACTTCGGTAATATTC. Encoded protein: CASKPGQGRTSVIF.